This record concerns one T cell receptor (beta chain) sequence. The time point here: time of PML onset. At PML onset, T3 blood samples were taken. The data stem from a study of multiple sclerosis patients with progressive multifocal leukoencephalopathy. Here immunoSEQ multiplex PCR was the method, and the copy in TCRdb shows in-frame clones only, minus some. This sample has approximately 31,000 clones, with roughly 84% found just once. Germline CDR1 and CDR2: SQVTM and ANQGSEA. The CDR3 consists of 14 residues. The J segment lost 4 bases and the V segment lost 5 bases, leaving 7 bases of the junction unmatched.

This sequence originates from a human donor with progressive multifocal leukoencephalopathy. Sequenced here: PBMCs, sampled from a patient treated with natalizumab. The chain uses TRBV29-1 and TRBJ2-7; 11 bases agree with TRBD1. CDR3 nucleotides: TGCAGCGTTCAGGACAGGGGGCGCGTTTACGAGCAGTACTTC. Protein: CSVQDRGRVYEQYF.